This entry lists 6 T cell receptor beta chains sequenced from one sample in a study of blood T cell repertoires in COVID-19. Profiling relied on immunoSEQ multiplex PCR, and the TCRdb table lists in-frame clones only, not all of them. The sample consists of 150,000 or so clones, about four fifths of them appearing once. The sample taken for sequencing was peripheral blood. These receptors were obtained from a human donor with acute or convalescent COVID-19. The donor label of this sample is uncertain.

CDR3 protein: CASSIGPGRDTQYF. The CDR3 nucleotides are TGTGCCAGTAGTATAGGCCCGGGTAGGGATACGCAGTATTTT. The V and J genes are TRBV19 and TRBJ2-3, with D hard to call. Deletions cut 1 base from V and 6 bases from J, with 11 bases between. Germline values: CDR1 LNHDA, CDR2 SQIVND (reference sequence). CDR3 length equals 14 residues.

The chain carries TRBV30 and TRBJ2-3; the D gene is possibly TRBD2 (5 bases). In germline, CDR1 is GTSNPN, CDR2 SVGIG (reference sequence). Deletions cut 0 bases from V and 14 bases from J, with 18 bases between. This CDR3 is built from 13 residues. CDR3 residues: CAWSVPPTGKGYF. DNA of the CDR3: TGTGCCTGGAGTGTACCCCCGACCGGGAAAGGGTATTTT. The complete variable domain, with remaining parts taken from reference TRBV30 and TRBJ2-3, reads SQTIHQWPATLVQPVGSPLSLECTVEGTSNPNLYWYRQAAGRGLQLLFYSVGIGQISSEVPQNLSASRPQDRQFILSSKKLLLSDSGFYLCAWSVPPTGKGYFGPGTRLTVL.

The V gene is TRBV5-4, the J gene TRBJ2-5; 8 positions agree with TRBD1. The CDR3 totals 15 residues. Germline-derived CDR1 and CDR2 are SGHNT and YYREEE (reference sequence). V gave up 3 bases and J gave up 2 bases; unmatched junction bases: 6. CDR3 sequence (DNA): TGTGCCAGCAGCTCAGGGGGCCACCTACAAGAGACCCAGTACTTC. It yields the protein CASSSGGHLQETQYF. The full variable domain, in which reference TRBV5-4 and TRBJ2-5 provide the parts outside the CDR3, is ETGVTQSPTHLIKTRGQQVTLRCSSQSGHNTVSWYQQALGQGPQFIFQYYREEENGRGNFPPRFSGLQFPNYSSELNVNALELDDSALYLCASSSGGHLQETQYFGPGTRLLVL.

The J gene is TRBJ2-1, the V gene TRBV3-1 (or the pseudogene TRBV3-2); 8 nucleotides line up with TRBD2. V trimming: 3 bases; J trimming: 7 bases; junction bases outside the gene matches: 8. CDR3 length equals 15 residues. The germline gives CDR1 LGHDT, CDR2 YNNKEL (reference sequence). CDR3 region: CASSQMRGAGNEQFF. In DNA, the CDR3 is TGTGCCAGCAGCCAGATGCGGGGGGCGGGGAATGAGCAGTTCTTC.

The table lists this clone with many counts. The V and J genes are TRBV7-7 and TRBJ1-1; the D is unclear. Germline CDR1 and CDR2: SSHAT and FNYEAQ (reference sequence). Trimming stripped 1 base from V and 6 bases from J, with 9 bases between. The CDR3 sequence is 13 residues long. The CDR3 sequence: CASSLEITSEAFF. The CDR3 coding sequence is TGTGCCAGCAGCTTAGAGATTACTTCTGAAGCTTTCTTT.

J is TRBJ1-1 and V is TRBV10-3, with 9 bases matching TRBD1. Germline-derived CDR1 and CDR2 are ENHRY and SYGVKD. The ends lost 5 bases at V and 6 bases at J; junction bases unmatched: 16. The CDR3 runs to 17 residues. This chain's CDR3 is CAISSGTGSLNQAEAFF. The CDR3 coding sequence is TGTGCCATCAGTTCCGGGACAGGGTCTCTAAATCAGGCTGAAGCTTTCTTT.